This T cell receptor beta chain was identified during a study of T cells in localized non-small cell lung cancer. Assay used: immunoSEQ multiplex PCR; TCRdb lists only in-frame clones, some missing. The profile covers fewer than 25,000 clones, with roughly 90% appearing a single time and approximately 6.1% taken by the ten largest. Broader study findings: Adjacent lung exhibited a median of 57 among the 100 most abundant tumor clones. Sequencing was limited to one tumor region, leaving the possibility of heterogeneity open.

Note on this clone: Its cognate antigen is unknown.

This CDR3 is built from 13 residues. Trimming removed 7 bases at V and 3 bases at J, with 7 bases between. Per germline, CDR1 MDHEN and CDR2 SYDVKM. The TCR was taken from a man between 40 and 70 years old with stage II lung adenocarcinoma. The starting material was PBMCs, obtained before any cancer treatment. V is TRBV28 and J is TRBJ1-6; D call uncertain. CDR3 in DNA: TGTGCCAGCATAGGACTCTATAATTCACCCCTCCACTTT. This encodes CASIGLYNSPLHF. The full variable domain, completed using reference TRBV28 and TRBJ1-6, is DVKVTQSSRYLVKRTGEKVFLECVQDMDHENMFWYRQDPGLGLRLIYFSYDVKMKEKGDIPEGYSVSREKKERFSLILESASTNQTSMYLCASIGLYNSPLHFGNGTRLTVT.